These 14 T cell receptor beta chains were all obtained from the same sample, sequenced in a study of T cell therapy after organ transplantation. For these receptors, no antigen is known. The repertoire was sequenced with immunoSEQ multiplex PCR; TCRdb's copy has only in-frame clones and lacks some. This table holds 51,000 or so clones, approximately 94% found once. The sample here was CD8+ T cells from blood, taken before autologous CMV-specific T cell therapy. These receptors were collected from a human patient who had received a solid organ transplant and had CMV disease.

The chain links TRBV9 to TRBJ2-3; 13 nucleotides line up with TRBD2. V was clipped by 3 bases and J by 2 bases; unmatched bases: 6. Germline CDR1 is SGDLS and CDR2 is YYNGEE. CDR3 length equals 17 residues. CDR3 sequence: CASSGLAGGPITDTQYF. The CDR3 nucleotides read TGTGCCAGCAGCGGACTAGCGGGGGGCCCTATCACAGATACGCAGTATTTT.

J is TRBJ1-5 and V is TRBV4-1; D ambiguous. The germline V gene encodes CDR1 MGHRA and CDR2 YSYEKL. The CDR3 runs 13 residues. The ends were cut back, 5 bases at V and 3 bases at J, with 8 bases in the middle. The CDR3 DNA reads TGCGCCAGCAGCGCCCGTCCCAATCAGCCCCAGCATTTT. Protein: CASSARPNQPQHF.

The J gene is TRBJ1-6, the V gene TRBV4-3, with D possibly TRBD1 on 5 matching bases. The V end was cut by 1 base, the J end by 6 bases, with 16 bases between. Germline V gives CDR1 LGHNA, CDR2 YSLEER. The CDR3 is 17 amino acids. CDR3 nucleotide sequence: TGCGCCAGCAGCCAAGGTAGGGGTCCGGTTTCTAATTCACCCCTCCACTTT. The encoded protein is CASSQGRGPVSNSPLHF.

The V call is TRBV5-8, the J call TRBJ2-2; 10 nucleotides align to TRBD1. This CDR3 contains 15 residues. Germline V gives CDR1 SGHTS, CDR2 YDEGEE. V lost 7 bases, J lost 3 bases, and 6 bases stayed unmatched. CDR3 coding DNA: TGTGCCAGCGGACCGGGGACAGGGGACACCGGGGAGCTGTTTTTT. The encoded protein is CASGPGTGDTGELFF.

The rearrangement joins TRBV27 to TRBJ2-7; 11 bases line up with TRBD1. CDR1 and CDR2 from the germline V gene are MNHEY and SMNVEV (reference sequence). V trimming: 1 base; J trimming: 4 bases; junction bases outside the gene matches: 3. The CDR3 sequence is 15 residues long. The CDR3 here is CASSLLGQGDYEQYF. The CDR3, as DNA: TGTGCCAGCAGTTTATTGGGACAGGGGGATTACGAGCAGTACTTC.

The CDR3 loop is CASSLAGRDQPQHF. The CDR3 nucleotides read TGTGCCAGCAGCTTAGCCGGGAGGGATCAGCCCCAGCATTTT. The chain has TRBV7-9 and TRBJ1-5; D gene ambiguous. The V end was cut by 0 bases, the J end by 5 bases, with 8 bases between. The germline V gene encodes CDR1 SEHNR and CDR2 FQNEAQ (reference sequence). CDR3 length: 14 amino acids.

V usage is TRBV4-1 and J usage is TRBJ1-5; D unresolved. V lost 0 bases to trimming and J lost 5 bases, with 5 bases between them. The CDR3 is 13 residues long. Germline CDR1 and CDR2: MGHRA and YSYEKL. As DNA, the CDR3 is TGCGCCAGCAGCCAAGAACGGTATCAGCCCCAGCATTTT. Amino acid sequence: CASSQERYQPQHF.

J is TRBJ2-7 and V is TRBV4-3; perhaps TRBD2 as D (6 bases). Trimming took 1 base from V and 2 from J, leaving 12 bases between them. The germline V gene has CDR1 LGHNA and CDR2 YSLEER. CDR3 length: 15 residues. For the CDR3, the DNA is TGCGCCAGCAGCCAAGTGTTCGGAGGGACCTACGAGCAGTACTTC. Protein sequence: CASSQVFGGTYEQYF.

V gene TRBV14 combines with J gene TRBJ2-3; D not resolved. Trimming left V 3 bases short and J 4 bases short, with 8 bases between. This CDR3 contains 13 residues. The V gene's germline CDR1 is SGHDN and CDR2 FVKESK. The CDR3 spells CASSQWVADTQYF. The CDR3 nucleotides are TGTGCCAGCAGCCAGTGGGTGGCAGATACGCAGTATTTT.

The chain combines TRBV5-1 with TRBJ1-5; D may be TRBD1 (5 bases). The V gene's germline CDR1 is SGHRS and CDR2 YFSETQ. The ends were cut back, 2 bases at V and 3 bases at J, with 12 bases in the middle. CDR3 length equals 15 residues. DNA for the CDR3: TGCGCCAGCAGCTTAGGGCAGGGCTTCAATCAGCCCCAGCATTTT. Its translation: CASSLGQGFNQPQHF.

This chain joins TRBV10-3 and TRBJ1-2; 8 bases fit TRBD1. Trimming took 8 bases from V and 0 from J; bases not matched to a gene: 2. Germline-derived CDR1 and CDR2 are ENHRY and SYGVKD. CDR3 length: 13 amino acids. The CDR3 nucleotides read TGTGCCATCGGGGACAGGTCTAACTATGGCTACACCTTC. Encoded protein: CAIGDRSNYGYTF.

V is TRBV13 and J is TRBJ2-3, with D uncertain. The germline V and J ends were trimmed by 1 base and 0 bases, with 8 bases remaining between them. Germline CDR1 PRHDT, CDR2 FYEKMQ (reference sequence). The length of the CDR3 is 15 residues. CDR3 sequence: CASSLVQKSTDTQYF. CDR3 coding DNA: TGTGCCAGCAGCTTAGTCCAGAAAAGCACAGATACGCAGTATTTT.

The chain employs TRBV7-9 and TRBJ2-2, with D possibly matching TRBD1 (6 bases). In germline, CDR1 is SEHNR, CDR2 FQNEAQ (reference sequence). V gave up 7 bases and J gave up 2 bases, with 20 bases separating them. The CDR3 consists of 17 residues. The CDR3 bases are TGTGCCAGCAACTTGGGGATCGACAGGACTAACACCGGGGAGCTGTTTTTT. Translation: CASNLGIDRTNTGELFF.

The rearrangement joins TRBV27 to TRBJ1-6; the D is unclear. The CDR3 length is 15 residues. Germline CDR1 reads MNHEY; CDR2 reads SMNVEV (reference sequence). Trimming took off 0 bases at V and 6 bases at J, with 9 bases between the two ends. The CDR3 protein is CASSLSVRGNSPLHF. The CDR3 DNA sequence: TGTGCCAGCAGTTTATCCGTGCGGGGTAATTCACCCCTCCACTTT.